This TCR beta chain was identified in a study of Ad26.COV2.S vaccination and SARS-CoV-2 variants. In the study overall: Donor was in the COV1001 Ad26.COV2.S trial arm. The authors gave Ad26.COV2.S intramuscularly, either once or twice 56 days apart. Findings and caveats of the study: Total responses of T cells may have been underestimated by the analyses of TCR breadth and depth.

The germline CDR1 and CDR2 sequences are LGHNT and FRNRAP. V lost 2 bases and J lost 4, with 24 bases in between. The length of the CDR3 is 19 residues. Some clones are missing from TCRdb's copy, which holds only in-frame ones; the method was immunoSEQ multiplex PCR. This table holds about 350,000 clones, 75% to 90% found once. Treatment here: 15 to 20 received Ad26.COV2.S at low or high dose, single or two shots; five or six received placebo; per-sample allocation not given. Material that was analyzed had been drawn on day 63 after the first vaccine or placebo injection. This clone appeared once. Its antigen is currently unknown.

The starting material was peripheral blood, obtained in a trial of Ad26.COV2.S vaccine versus placebo. V and J are TRBV12-5 and TRBJ2-1, with D perhaps matching TRBD1 (5 bases). This TCR came from a person between 18 and 59 years old who received the Ad26.COV2.S COVID-19 vaccine or a placebo. In DNA, the CDR3 is TGTGCTAGTGGTTTGCCAATAAAAAGGGCTCAGACAGTTTACAATGAGCAGTTCTTC. Translated, it gives CASGLPIKRAQTVYNEQFF.